This T cell receptor (beta chain) emerged from a study of T-cell reconstitution after alpha-beta-depleted transplantation in children. This clonotype was seen a handful of times. Unique molecular identifiers were incorporated during preparation of the TCRbeta library. A single record per CDR3 protein comes from TCRdb applying MiXCR to the PCR reads. The sample has 300,000 to 400,000 distinct CDR3 sequences, about an eighth seen once. The sequence was obtained from a human donor who donated a stem cell graft to a child with Fanconi anemia. The starting material was PBMCs, obtained from the stem cell graft.

CDR3 coding DNA: TGCAGTGCTAGACCCCGGACAGGAAATGAAAAACTGTTTTTT. This encodes CSARPRTGNEKLFF. This chain connects TRBV20-1 to TRBJ1-4; the match to TRBD1 covers 7 bases. Unmatched junction bases numbered 5, after V lost 2 bases and J lost 5 bases. Germline V gene lookup returns CDR1 DFQATT and CDR2 SNEGSKA (reference sequence). The CDR3 covers 14 residues.